The sequence of this T cell receptor (beta chain) was determined in a study of blood T cells in healthy people across ages. The authors ran a second PCR of about 7 to 11 cycles using a sample-barcoded 5' primer and a J-beta primer mix. The authors tagged each cDNA molecule using a template-switch adaptor with 12 random nucleotides. TCRdb itself ran the 5' RACE reads through MiXCR, one entry per CDR3 protein. The sample lists just over 1 million distinct CDR3 sequences; roughly 45% were seen once. General study points: Naive CD4+ cells and diversity were both higher in long-lived donors than in aged donors.

Trimming left V 0 bases short and J 2 bases short, with 15 bases between. CDR1 DFQATT and CDR2 SNEGSKA come from the germline V gene (reference sequence). This CDR3 has 16 amino acids. This clonotype occurred a few times. No antigen is known for it. The sequence came from a woman aged 55-75 years in good health. The sequenced sample was blood. The chain couples TRBV20-1 to TRBJ2-3; D is unclear. CDR3 DNA sequence: TGCAGTGCTAGAGATGTGGGCCACAGTATCACAGATACGCAGTATTTT. Amino acids: CSARDVGHSITDTQYF.